What follows are 10 T cell receptor beta chains derived from one specimen sequenced in a study of blood T cell repertoires in COVID-19. This table comes from immunoSEQ multiplex PCR, and its TCRdb copy is limited to in-frame clones, with some not included. This table has tens of thousands of clones, roughly 79% appearing once. The material sequenced was peripheral blood. Receptors were obtained from a woman in her sixties with acute or convalescent COVID-19.

The chain has TRBV6-2 or TRBV6-3 and TRBJ1-5, with TRBD1 matching 9 bases. In germline, CDR1 is MNHEY, CDR2 SVGEGT. CDR3 length: 17 amino acids. V lost 5 bases and J lost 6; bases outside the gene matches: 14. CDR3 sequence reads: CASSPPSRDRVRQPQHF. The DNA for the CDR3 is TGTGCCAGCAGTCCACCGTCCCGGGACAGGGTTCGTCAGCCCCAGCATTTT.

This chain uses TRBV9 with TRBJ1-4; no firm D call. With 1 base removed from V and 0 bases from J, the gap between germline ends came to 7 bases. CDR1 and CDR2 (germline): SGDLS, YYNGEE. This CDR3 region has 15 residues. The CDR3 loop reads CASSVSTSTNEKLFF. DNA for the CDR3: TGTGCCAGCAGCGTATCGACATCAACTAATGAAAAACTGTTTTTT.

V gene TRBV11-2 combines with J gene TRBJ2-3; 9 positions match TRBD2. The V gene's germline CDR1 is SGHAT and CDR2 FQNNGV. This CDR3 comprises 17 residues. V lost 5 bases, J lost 3 bases, and 12 bases stayed unmatched. Here the CDR3 DNA reads TGTGCCAGCAGCCTCCGGGTAGCGGGGGCAAGGACAGATACGCAGTATTTT. Translating it yields CASSLRVAGARTDTQYF.

This chain joins TRBV6-5 and TRBJ1-1; D is perhaps TRBD1 (5 bases). CDR3 length equals 15 residues. Germline-derived CDR1 and CDR2 are MNHEY and SVGAGI. Trimming removed 4 bases from V and 5 bases from J, with 17 bases in between. For the CDR3, the DNA is TGTGCCAGCAGTTCCAGGGTTAGGGTGGGGACTGAAGCTTTCTTT. It yields the protein CASSSRVRVGTEAFF.

The chain employs TRBV18 and TRBJ1-3, with a weak D call TRBD1 (5 bases). Germline CDR1 and CDR2: KGHSH and LQKENI. The V and J ends lost 6 bases and 0 bases respectively, with 9 bases between them. The CDR3 runs 14 residues. CDR3: CASSPGSSGNTIYF. The CDR3 DNA follows: TGTGCCAGCTCGCCAGGGAGCTCTGGAAACACCATATATTTT.

The V and J genes are TRBV6-2 or TRBV6-3 and TRBJ2-1; 10 bases agree with TRBD2. This CDR3 region has 15 residues. The V and J ends lost 5 bases and 7 bases, in that order; junction bases with no gene match: 8. The germline gives CDR1 MNHEY, CDR2 SVGEGT. The CDR3 DNA reads as TGTGCCAGCAGTATTCGAAGCGGGGGGGCGAATGAGCAGTTCTTC. Its translation: CASSIRSGGANEQFF.

This chain links TRBV10-3 with TRBJ1-2, with 8 bases that match TRBD1. The germline V gene encodes CDR1 ENHRY and CDR2 SYGVKD. Trimming at V came to 4 bases and at J to 6 bases, leaving 10 bases not matched to a gene. This CDR3 is built from 15 residues. CDR3 amino acids: CAISGGQGAYNGYTF. The DNA of the CDR3 is TGTGCCATCAGTGGGGGGCAGGGGGCCTATAATGGCTACACCTTC.

V gene TRBV24-1 combines with J gene TRBJ2-3; D remains ambiguous. V lost 5 bases, J lost 5 bases, and 10 bases lay in between. The CDR3 is made up of 13 amino acids. The germline V gene encodes CDR1 KGHDR and CDR2 SFDVKD. CDR3 nucleotide sequence: TGTGCCACCAGTGCCTCCTCGGGAGATACGCAGTATTTT. Its protein product is CATSASSGDTQYF.

V usage is TRBV5-6 and J usage is TRBJ2-7, with 7 positions matching TRBD1. The length of the CDR3 is 14 residues. Germline lookup yields CDR1 SGHDT and CDR2 YYEEEE. Trimming at V came to 1 base and at J to 4 bases, leaving 5 bases not matched to a gene. Written as DNA, the CDR3 is TGTGCCAGCAGCTTGTGGTCAGGGGGATACGAGCAGTACTTC. It yields the protein CASSLWSGGYEQYF.

This clone has just a few counts. The V call is TRBV29-1, the J call TRBJ2-1; possibly TRBD1 for D (5 bases). The CDR3 loop spans 12 amino acids. Germline loops: CDR1 SQVTM, CDR2 ANQGSEA. The DNA for the CDR3 is TGCAGGGTTACAGGCCAGTATAGTGAGCAGTTCTTC. Amino acid sequence: CRVTGQYSEQFF.